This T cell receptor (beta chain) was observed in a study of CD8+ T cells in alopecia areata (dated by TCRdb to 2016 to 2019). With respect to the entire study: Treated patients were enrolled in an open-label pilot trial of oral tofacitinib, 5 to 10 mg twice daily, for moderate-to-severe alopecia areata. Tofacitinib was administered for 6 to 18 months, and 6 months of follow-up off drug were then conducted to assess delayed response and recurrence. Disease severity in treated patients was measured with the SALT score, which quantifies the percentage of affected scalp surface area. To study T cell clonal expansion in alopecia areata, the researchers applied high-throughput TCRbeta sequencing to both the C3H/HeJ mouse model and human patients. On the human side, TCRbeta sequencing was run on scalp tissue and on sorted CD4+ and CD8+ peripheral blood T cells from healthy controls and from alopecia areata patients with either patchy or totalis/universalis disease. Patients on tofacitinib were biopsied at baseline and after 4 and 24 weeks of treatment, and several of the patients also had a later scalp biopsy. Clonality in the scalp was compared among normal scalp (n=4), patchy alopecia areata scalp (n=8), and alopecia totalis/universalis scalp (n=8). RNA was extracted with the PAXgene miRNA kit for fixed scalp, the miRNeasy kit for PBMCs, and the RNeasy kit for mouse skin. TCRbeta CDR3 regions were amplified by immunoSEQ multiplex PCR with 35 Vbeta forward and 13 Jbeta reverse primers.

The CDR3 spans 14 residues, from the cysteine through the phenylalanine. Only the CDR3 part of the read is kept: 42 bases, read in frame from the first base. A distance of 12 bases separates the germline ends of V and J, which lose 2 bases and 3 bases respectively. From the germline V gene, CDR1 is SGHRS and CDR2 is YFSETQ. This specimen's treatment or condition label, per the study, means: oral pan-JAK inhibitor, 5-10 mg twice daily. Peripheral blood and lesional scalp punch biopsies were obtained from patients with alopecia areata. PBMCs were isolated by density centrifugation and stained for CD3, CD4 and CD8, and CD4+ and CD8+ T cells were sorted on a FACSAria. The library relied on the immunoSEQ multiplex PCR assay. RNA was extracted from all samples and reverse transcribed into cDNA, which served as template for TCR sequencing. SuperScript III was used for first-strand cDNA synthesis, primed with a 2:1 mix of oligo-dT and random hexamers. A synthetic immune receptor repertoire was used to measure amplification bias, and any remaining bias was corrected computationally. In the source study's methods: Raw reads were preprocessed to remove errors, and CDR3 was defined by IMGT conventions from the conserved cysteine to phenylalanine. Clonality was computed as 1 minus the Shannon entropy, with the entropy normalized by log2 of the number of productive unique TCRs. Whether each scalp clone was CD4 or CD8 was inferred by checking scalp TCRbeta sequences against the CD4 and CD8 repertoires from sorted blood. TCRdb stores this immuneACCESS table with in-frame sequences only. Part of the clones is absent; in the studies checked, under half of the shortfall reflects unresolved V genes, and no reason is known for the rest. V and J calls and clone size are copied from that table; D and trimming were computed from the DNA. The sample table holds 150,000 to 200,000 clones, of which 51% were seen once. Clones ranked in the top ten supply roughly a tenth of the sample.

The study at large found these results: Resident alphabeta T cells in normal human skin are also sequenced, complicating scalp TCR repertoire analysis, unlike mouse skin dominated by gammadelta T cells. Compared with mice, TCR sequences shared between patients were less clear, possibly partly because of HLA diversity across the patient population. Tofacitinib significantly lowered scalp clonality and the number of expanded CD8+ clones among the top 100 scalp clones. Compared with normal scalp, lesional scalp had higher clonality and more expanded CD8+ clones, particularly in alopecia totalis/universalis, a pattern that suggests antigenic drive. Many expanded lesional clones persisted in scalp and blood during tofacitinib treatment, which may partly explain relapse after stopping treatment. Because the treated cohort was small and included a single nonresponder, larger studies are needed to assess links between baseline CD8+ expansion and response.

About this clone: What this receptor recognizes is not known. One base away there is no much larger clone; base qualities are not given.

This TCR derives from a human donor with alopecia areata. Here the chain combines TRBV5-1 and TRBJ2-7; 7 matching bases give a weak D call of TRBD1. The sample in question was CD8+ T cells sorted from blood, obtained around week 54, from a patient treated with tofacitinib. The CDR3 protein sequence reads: CASSFGRGDYEQYF. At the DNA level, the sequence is TGCGCCAGCAGCTTCGGCAGGGGGGACTACGAGCAGTACTTC.